This TCR beta chain was identified in a study of T cell responses to AZD1222 COVID-19 vaccine. General study findings and limits: Spike-specific TCR breadth and depth went up after people got two AZD1222 doses. Epitopes outside B.1.351 and B.1.1.7 mutated regions reportedly drew nearly half of spike TCRs. Repertoires were collected only later (after the peak T cell response had occurred).

Generated by immunoSEQ multiplex PCR, the TCRdb table keeps only in-frame clones and is missing some. The sample lists more than 95,000 clones; around 89% were seen once. CDR1 LGHDT and CDR2 YNNKEL come from the germline V gene (reference sequence). CDR3 size: 18 residues. Trimming took 1 base from V and 4 from J; bases not matched to a gene: 13. Remarks on this clone: What it recognizes is unknown.

The clonotype comes from an adult in good health. The sample here was peripheral blood, taken on day 0 of MenACWY control vaccination. The genes are TRBV3-1 (or the pseudogene TRBV3-2) and TRBJ2-1; 7 bases agree with TRBD1. The CDR3 spells CASSQANEGARGYNEQFF. The CDR3 region has the DNA TGTGCCAGCAGCCAAGCCAATGAGGGGGCCCGGGGTTACAATGAGCAGTTCTTC.